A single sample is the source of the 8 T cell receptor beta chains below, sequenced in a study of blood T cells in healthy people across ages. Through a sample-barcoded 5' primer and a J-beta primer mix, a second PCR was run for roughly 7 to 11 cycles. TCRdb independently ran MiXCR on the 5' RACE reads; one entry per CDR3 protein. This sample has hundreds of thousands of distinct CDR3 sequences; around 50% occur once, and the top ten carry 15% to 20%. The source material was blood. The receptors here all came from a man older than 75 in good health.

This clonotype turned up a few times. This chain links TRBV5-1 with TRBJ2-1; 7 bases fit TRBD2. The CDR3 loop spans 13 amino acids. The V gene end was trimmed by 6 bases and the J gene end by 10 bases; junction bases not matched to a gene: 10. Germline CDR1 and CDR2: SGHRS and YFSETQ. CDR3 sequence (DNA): TGCGCCAGCAATAGCGGGTTGGTCGGGGAGCAGTTCTTC. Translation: CASNSGLVGEQFF.

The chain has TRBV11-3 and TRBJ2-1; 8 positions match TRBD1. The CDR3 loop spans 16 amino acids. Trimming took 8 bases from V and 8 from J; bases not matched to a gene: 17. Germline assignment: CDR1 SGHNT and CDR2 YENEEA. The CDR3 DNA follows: TGTGCCAGCTGCGAGCAGGGGGCTATATCTGGCTATGAGCAGTTCTTC. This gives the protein CASCEQGAISGYEQFF.

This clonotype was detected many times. In DNA form, the CDR3 reads TGCAGTGCTCAAGGGGGCCGGGAGACCCAGTACTTC. The encoded protein is CSAQGGRETQYF. J is TRBJ2-5 and V is TRBV20-1; the match to TRBD1 covers 7 bases. V gave up 5 bases and J gave up 5 bases; unmatched junction bases: 5. Germline CDR1 and CDR2: DFQATT and SNEGSKA (reference sequence). The CDR3 length is 12 residues.

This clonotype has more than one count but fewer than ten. The CDR3 reads CASSRPGLAGGPSSRVDTQYF. DNA for the CDR3: TGTGCCAGCAGCCGCCCCGGACTAGCGGGAGGCCCATCATCGAGGGTAGATACGCAGTATTTT. The chain joins TRBV7-6 to TRBJ2-3; 14 nucleotides line up with TRBD2. The trim removed 5 bases at V and 5 bases at J, leaving 21 bases unmatched. Germline loops: CDR1 SGHVS, CDR2 FNYEAQ. CDR3 length: 21 residues.

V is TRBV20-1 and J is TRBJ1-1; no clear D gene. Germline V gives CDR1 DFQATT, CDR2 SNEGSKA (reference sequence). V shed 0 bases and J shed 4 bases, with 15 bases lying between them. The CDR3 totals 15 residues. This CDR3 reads CSARDPLTRSTEAFF. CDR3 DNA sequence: TGCAGTGCTAGAGATCCCCTGACGAGGTCCACTGAAGCTTTCTTT.

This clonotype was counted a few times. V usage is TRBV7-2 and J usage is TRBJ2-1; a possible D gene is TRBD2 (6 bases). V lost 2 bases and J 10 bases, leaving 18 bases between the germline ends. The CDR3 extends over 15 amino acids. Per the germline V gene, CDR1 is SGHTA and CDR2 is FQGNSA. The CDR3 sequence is CASSLLGTGGSEQFF. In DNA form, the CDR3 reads TGTGCCAGCAGCTTATTGGGGACTGGAGGTTCGGAGCAGTTCTTC.

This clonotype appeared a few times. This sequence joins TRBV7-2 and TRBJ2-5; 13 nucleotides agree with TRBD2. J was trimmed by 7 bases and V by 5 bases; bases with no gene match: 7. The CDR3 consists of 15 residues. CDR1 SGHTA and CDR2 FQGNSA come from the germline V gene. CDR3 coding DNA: TGTGCCAGCAGCCCCTGGACTAGCGGGGGAGGGACCCAGTACTTC. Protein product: CASSPWTSGGGTQYF.

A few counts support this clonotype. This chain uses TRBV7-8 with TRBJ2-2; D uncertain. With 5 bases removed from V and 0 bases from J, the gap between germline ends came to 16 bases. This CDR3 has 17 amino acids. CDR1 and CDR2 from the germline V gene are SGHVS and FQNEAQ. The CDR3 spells CASSPAARTANTGELFF. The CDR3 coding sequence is TGTGCCAGCAGCCCCGCGGCCCGCACTGCGAACACCGGGGAGCTGTTTTTT.